A single T cell receptor beta chain is shown here with its context. This sample is drawn from a study of blood T cell repertoires in COVID-19. Study-wide context: Samples taken during acute and convalescent COVID-19 were collected in the United States, Italy and Spain. T cells, B-cell-depleted T cells, or PBMCs supplied cDNA or gDNA.

Under the authors' procedure: For nucleated cells, counts were estimated from reference gene primer amplification. Data came from immunoSEQ multiplex PCR; TCRdb stores just in-frame clones and leaves some out. Clone size and V and J calls were adopted from that table, with D and trimming inferred from the DNA. The repertoire includes 150,000 to 180,000 clones, roughly 83% of them detected once, and about 12% sits in the top ten. Seattle participants joined during active infection and were tracked over time. From germline, CDR1 is MNHEY and CDR2 SMNVEV (reference sequence). V was pared by 5 bases and J by 0 bases, with 13 bases between. The CDR3 loop spans 16 amino acids.

The gene calls are TRBV27 and TRBJ2-2; TRBD1 might be the D (5 bases). The sequence was obtained from a woman aged 60-75 years with COVID-19, enrolled during active disease. Source material: peripheral blood. CDR3 DNA sequence: TGTGCCAGCAGTCCCTGGGGCAGATCGAACACCGGGGAGCTGTTTTTT. Its translation is CASSPWGRSNTGELFF.